This TCR beta chain was sequenced during a study of blood T cell repertoires in COVID-19. Study background: In each case, the material was cDNA or gDNA derived from T cells, B-cell-depleted T cells, or PBMCs.

Original processing methods: It was from reference gene primer amplification that nucleated cell counts were estimated. Libraries were prepared by immunoSEQ multiplex PCR; TCRdb keeps only in-frame clonotypes and omits some of them. The V and J calls and clone size were taken over from that table, and D and trimming were inferred from the DNA. Here the sample spans about 240,000 clones, over 80% being singletons. There are 13 residues in the CDR3. Germline values: CDR1 MNHEY, CDR2 SVGAGI. With 7 bases clipped from V and 6 bases from J, the junction kept 8 bases outside the gene matches. The V gene is TRBV6-5, the J gene TRBJ1-1; TRBD1 aligns across 7 bases. The origin of this receptor is a young man who had recovered from COVID-19. The sample consisted of peripheral blood. CDR3 in DNA: TGTGCCAGCACAATCTACAGGGGCTCTGAAGCTTTCTTT. Amino acid sequence: CASTIYRGSEAFF.